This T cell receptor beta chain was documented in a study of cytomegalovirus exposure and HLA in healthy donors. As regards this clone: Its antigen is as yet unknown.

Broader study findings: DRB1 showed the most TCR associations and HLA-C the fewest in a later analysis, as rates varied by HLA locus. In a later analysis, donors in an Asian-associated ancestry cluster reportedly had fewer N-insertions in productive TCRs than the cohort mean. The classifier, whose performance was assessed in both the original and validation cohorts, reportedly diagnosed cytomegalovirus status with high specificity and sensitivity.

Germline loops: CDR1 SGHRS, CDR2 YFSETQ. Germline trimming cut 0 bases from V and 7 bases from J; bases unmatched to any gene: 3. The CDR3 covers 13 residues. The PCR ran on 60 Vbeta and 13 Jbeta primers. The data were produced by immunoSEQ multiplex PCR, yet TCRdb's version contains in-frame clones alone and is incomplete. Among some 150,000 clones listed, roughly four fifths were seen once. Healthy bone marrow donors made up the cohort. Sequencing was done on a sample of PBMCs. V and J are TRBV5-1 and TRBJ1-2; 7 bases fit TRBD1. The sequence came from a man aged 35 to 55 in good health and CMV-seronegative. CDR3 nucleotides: TGCGCCAGCAGCTTGGAAGGGGGCCGTGGCTACACCTTC. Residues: CASSLEGGRGYTF.